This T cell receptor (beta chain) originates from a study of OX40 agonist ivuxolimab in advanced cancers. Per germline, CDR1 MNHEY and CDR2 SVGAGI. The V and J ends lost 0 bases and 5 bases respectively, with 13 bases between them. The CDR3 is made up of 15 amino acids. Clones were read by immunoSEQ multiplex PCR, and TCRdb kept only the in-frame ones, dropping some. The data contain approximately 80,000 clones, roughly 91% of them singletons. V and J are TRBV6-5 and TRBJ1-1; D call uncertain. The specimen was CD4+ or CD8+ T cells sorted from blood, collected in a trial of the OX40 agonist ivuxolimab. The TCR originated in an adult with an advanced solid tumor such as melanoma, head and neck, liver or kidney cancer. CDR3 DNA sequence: TGTGCCAGCAGTTACTCGTCCGGGGTGGTAACTGAAGCTTTCTTT. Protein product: CASSYSSGVVTEAFF.